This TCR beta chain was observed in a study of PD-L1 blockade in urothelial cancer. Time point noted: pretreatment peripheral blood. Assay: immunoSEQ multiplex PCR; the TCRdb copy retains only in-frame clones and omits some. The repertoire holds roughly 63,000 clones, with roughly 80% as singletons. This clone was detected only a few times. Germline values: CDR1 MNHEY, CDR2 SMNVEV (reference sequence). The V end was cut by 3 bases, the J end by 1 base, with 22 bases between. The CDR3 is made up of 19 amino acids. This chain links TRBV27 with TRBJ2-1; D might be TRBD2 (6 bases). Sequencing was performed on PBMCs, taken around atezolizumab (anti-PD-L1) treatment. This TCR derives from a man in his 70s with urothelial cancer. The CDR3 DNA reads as TGTGCCAGCAGTTTCCTAGGGAGGATTATTGGCGGATCCTACAATGAGCAGTTCTTC. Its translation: CASSFLGRIIGGSYNEQFF.